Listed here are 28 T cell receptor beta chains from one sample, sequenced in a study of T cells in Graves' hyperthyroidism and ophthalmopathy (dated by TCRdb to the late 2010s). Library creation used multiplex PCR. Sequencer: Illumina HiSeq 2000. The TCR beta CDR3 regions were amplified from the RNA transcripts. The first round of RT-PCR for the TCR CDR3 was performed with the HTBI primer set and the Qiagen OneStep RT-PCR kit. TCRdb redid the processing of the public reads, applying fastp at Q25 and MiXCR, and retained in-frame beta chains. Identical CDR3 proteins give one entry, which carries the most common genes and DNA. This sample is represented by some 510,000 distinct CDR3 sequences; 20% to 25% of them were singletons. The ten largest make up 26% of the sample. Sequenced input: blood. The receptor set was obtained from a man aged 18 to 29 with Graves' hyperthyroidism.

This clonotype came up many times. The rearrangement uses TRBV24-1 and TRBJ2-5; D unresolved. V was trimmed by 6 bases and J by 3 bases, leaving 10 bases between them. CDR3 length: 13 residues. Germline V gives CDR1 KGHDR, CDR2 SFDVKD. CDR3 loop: CATSPPVEETQYF. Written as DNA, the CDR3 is TGTGCCACCAGTCCACCGGTAGAAGAGACCCAGTACTTC.

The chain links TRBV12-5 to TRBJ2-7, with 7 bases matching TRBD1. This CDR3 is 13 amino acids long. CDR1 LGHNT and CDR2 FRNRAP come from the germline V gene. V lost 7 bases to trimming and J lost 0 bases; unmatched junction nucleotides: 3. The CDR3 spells CASARDSSYEQYF. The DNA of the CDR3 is TGTGCTAGTGCCCGGGACAGCTCCTACGAGCAGTACTTC.

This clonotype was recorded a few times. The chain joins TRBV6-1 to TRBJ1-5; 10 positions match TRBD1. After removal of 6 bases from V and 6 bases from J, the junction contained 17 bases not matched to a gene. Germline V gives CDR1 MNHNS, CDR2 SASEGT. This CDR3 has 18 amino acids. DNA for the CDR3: TGTGCCAGCAGAGATACCGGGACAGGGGACCCTCGCGGTCAGCCCCAGCATTTT. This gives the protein CASRDTGTGDPRGQPQHF.

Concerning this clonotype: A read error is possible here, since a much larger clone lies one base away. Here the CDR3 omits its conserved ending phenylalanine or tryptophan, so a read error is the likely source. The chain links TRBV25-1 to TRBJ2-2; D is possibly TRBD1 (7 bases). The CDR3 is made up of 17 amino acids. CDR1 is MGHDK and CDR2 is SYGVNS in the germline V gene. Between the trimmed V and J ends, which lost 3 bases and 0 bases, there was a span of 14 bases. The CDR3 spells CASSDLQGGANTGELFL. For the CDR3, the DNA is TGTGCCAGCAGTGATCTCCAGGGGGGCGCGAACACCGGGGAGCTGTTTTTG.

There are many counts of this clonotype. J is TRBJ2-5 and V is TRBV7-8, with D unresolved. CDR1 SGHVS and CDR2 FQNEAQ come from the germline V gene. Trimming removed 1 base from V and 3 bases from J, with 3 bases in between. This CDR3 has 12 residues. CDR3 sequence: CASSLEEETQYF. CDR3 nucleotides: TGTGCCAGCAGCTTAGAAGAAGAGACCCAGTACTTC.

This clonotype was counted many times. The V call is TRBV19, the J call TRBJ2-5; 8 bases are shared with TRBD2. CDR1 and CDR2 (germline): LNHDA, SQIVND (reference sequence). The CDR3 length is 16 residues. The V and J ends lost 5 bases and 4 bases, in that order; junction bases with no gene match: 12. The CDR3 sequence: CASSPALAGGGETQYF. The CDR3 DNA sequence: TGTGCCAGTAGTCCTGCCCTAGCGGGTGGTGGAGAGACCCAGTACTTC.

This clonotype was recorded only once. In DNA, the CDR3 is TGTGCCAGCAAGCAGGGTCTTGGCCAGCCCCAGCATTTT. Protein: CASKQGLGQPQHF. The chain employs TRBV28 and TRBJ1-5; D may be TRBD1 (5 bases). The V and J ends lost 7 bases and 7 bases respectively, with 14 bases between them. In germline, CDR1 is MDHEN, CDR2 SYDVKM. The CDR3 loop spans 13 amino acids.

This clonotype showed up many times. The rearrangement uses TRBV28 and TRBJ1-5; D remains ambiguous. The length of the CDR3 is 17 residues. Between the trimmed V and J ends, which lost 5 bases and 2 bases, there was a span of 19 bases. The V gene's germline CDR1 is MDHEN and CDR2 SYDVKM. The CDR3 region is CASSLTLIRVGNQPQHF. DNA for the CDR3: TGTGCCAGCAGTCTCACCCTGATCCGAGTTGGCAATCAGCCCCAGCATTTT.

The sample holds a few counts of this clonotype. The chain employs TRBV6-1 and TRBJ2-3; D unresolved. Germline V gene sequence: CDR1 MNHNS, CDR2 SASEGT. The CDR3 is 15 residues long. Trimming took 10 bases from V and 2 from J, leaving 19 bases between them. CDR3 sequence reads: CANSPNRAPTDTQYF. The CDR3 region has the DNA TGTGCCAACAGCCCGAATAGGGCCCCCACAGATACGCAGTATTTT.

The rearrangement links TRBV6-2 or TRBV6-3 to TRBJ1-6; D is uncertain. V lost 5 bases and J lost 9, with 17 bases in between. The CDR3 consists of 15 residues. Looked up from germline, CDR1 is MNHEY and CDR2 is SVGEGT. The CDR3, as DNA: TGTGCCAGCAGTCGCCGGTACAACCGGGCTTCACCCCTCCACTTT. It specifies CASSRRYNRASPLHF.

CDR3 residues: CASSAGTSVYEQYF. Here the CDR3 DNA reads TGTGCCAGCAGCGCCGGGACTTCCGTCTACGAGCAGTACTTC. The chain links TRBV9 to TRBJ2-7; weak D call: TRBD2 (6 bases). Germline V gives CDR1 SGDLS, CDR2 YYNGEE. The CDR3 length is 14 residues. The ends were cut back, 3 bases at V and 3 bases at J, with 13 bases in the middle.

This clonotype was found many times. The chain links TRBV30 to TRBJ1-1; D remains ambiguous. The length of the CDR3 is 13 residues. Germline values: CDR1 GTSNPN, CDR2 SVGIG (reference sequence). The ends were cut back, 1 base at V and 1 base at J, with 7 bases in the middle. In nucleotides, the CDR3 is TGTGCCTGGAGTGAAGTCCCGAACACTGAAGCTTTCTTT. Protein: CAWSEVPNTEAFF.

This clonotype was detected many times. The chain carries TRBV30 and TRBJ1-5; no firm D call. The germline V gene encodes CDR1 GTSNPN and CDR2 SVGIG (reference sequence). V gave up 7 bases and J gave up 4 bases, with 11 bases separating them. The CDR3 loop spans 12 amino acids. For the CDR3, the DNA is TGTGCCTCAGCCACAGAAAATCAGCCCCAGCATTTT. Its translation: CASATENQPQHF. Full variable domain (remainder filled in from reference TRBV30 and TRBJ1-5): SQTIHQWPATLVQPVGSPLSLECTVEGTSNPNLYWYRQAAGRGLQLLFYSVGIGQISSEVPQNLSASRPQDRQFILSSKKLLLSDSGFYLCASATENQPQHFGDGTRLSIL.

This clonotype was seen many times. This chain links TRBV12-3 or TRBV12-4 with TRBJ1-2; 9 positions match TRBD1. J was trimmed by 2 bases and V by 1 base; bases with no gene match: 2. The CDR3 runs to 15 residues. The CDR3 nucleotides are TGTGCCAGCAGTTTAGTGACAGGGGGAAACTATGGCTACACCTTC. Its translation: CASSLVTGGNYGYTF.

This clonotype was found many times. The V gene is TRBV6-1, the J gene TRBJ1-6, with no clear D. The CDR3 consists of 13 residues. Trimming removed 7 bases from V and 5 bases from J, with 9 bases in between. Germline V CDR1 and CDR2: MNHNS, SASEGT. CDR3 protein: CASTQLHNSPLHF. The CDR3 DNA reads TGTGCCAGCACTCAGCTTCATAATTCACCCCTCCACTTT.

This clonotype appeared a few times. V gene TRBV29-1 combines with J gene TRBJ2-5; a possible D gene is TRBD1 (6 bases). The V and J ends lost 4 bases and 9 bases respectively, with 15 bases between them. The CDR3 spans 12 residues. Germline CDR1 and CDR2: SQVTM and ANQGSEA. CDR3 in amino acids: CSVVRVEGAQYF. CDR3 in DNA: TGCAGCGTTGTGCGGGTAGAGGGGGCCCAGTACTTC.

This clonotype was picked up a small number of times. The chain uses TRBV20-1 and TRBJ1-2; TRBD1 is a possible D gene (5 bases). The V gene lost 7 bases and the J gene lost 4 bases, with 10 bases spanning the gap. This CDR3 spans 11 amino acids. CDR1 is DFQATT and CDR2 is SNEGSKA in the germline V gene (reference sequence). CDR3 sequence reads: CSVKRGYGYTF. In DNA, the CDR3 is TGCAGTGTTAAGAGGGGCTATGGCTACACCTTC.

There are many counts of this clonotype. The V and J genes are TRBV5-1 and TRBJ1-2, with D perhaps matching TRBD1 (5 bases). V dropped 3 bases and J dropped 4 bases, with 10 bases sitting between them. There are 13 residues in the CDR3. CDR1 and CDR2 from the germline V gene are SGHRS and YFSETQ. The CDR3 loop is CASSSRVGYGYTF. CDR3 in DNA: TGCGCCAGCAGCTCCAGGGTGGGCTATGGCTACACCTTC.

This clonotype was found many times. The CDR3: CASSFGSGAFF. Written as DNA, the CDR3 is TGTGCCAGCAGTTTTGGATCGGGAGCTTTCTTT. The rearrangement joins TRBV6-5 to TRBJ1-1; D is uncertain. Trimming took 4 bases from V and 10 from J, leaving 10 bases between them. The CDR3 contains 11 residues. Per the germline V gene, CDR1 is MNHEY and CDR2 is SVGAGI.

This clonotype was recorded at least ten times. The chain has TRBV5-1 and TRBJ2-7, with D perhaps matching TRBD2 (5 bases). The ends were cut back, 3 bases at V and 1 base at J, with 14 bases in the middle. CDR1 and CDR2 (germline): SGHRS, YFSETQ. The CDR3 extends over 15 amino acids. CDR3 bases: TGCGCCAGCAGCTCCTTCCGGGATTTTTCCTACGAGCAGTACTTC. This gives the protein CASSSFRDFSYEQYF.

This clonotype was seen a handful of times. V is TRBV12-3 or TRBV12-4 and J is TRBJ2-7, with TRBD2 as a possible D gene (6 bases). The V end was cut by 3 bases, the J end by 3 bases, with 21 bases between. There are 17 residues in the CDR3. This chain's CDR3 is CASSFSASDLTFYEQYF. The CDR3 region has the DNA TGTGCCAGCAGTTTCTCCGCTAGCGACCTTACCTTCTACGAGCAGTACTTC.

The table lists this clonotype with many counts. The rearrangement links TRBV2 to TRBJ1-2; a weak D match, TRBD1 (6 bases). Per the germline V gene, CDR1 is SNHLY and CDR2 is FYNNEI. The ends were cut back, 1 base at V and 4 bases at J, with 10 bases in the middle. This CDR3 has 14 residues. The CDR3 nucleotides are TGTGCCAGCAGTGAAGGCAGGGGAGGCTATGGCTACACCTTC. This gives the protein CASSEGRGGYGYTF.

The CDR3 is CAWKTGDEQYF. The DNA of the CDR3 is TGTGCCTGGAAGACAGGGGACGAGCAGTACTTC. The chain joins TRBV30 to TRBJ2-7, with 8 bases identical to TRBD1. Germline V gives CDR1 GTSNPN, CDR2 SVGIG (reference sequence). Germline trimming cut 4 bases from V and 5 bases from J; bases unmatched to any gene: 1. There are 11 residues in the CDR3.

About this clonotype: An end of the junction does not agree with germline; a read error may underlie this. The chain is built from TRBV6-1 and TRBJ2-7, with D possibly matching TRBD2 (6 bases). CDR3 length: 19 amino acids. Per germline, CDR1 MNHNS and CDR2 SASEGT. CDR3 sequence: CSSSADRDSIHTGSYEQYF. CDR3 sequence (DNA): TGTTCCAGCAGTGCCGACCGGGACTCCATCCATACGGGTTCCTACGAGCAGTACTTC.

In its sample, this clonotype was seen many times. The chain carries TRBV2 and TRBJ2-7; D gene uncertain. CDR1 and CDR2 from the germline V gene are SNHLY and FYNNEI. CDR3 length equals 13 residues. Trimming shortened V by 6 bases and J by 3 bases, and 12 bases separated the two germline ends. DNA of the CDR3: TGTGCCAGCAGGGCCCTGAACCACTACGAGCAGTACTTC. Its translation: CASRALNHYEQYF.

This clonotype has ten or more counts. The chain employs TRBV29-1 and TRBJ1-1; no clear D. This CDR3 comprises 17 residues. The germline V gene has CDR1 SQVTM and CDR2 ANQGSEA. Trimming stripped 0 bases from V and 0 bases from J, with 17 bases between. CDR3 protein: CSVEDLRGVIMNTEAFF. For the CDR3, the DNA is TGCAGCGTTGAAGACCTCAGAGGTGTAATTATGAACACTGAAGCTTTCTTT.

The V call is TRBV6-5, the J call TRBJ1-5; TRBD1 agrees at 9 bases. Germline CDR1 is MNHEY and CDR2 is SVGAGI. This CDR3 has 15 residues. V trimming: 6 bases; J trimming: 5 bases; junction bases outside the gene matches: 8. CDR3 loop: CASRLGDRVHQPQHF. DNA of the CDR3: TGTGCCAGCAGGTTAGGGGACAGGGTACATCAGCCCCAGCATTTT.

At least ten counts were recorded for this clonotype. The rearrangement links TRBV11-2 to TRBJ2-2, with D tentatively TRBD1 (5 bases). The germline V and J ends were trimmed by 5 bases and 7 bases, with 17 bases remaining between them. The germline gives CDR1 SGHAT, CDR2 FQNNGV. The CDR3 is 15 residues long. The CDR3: CASSLPGWYGGELFF. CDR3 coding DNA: TGTGCCAGCAGCCTACCAGGGTGGTATGGCGGGGAGCTGTTTTTT. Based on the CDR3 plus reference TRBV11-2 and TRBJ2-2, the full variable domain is EAGVAQSPRYKIIEKRQSVAFWCNPISGHATLYWYQQILGQGPKLLIQFQNNGVVDDSQLPKDRFSAERLKGVDSTLKIQPAKLEDSAVYLCASSLPGWYGGELFFGEGSRLTVL.